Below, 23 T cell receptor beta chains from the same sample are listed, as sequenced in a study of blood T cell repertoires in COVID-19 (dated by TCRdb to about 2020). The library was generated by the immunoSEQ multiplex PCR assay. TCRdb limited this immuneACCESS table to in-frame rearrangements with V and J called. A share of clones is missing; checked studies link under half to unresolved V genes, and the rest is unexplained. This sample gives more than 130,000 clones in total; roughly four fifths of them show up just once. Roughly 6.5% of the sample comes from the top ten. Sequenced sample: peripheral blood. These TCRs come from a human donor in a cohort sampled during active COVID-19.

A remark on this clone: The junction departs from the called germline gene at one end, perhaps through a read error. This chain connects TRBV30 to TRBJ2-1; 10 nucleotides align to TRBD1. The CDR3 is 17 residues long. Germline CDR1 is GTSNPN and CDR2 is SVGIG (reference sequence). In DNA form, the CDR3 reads TGTGCCTGGAGCCAAATCTCCAAACTCCGGGACAGGGGAACTCTAATCTTC. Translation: CAWSQISKLRDRGTLIF.

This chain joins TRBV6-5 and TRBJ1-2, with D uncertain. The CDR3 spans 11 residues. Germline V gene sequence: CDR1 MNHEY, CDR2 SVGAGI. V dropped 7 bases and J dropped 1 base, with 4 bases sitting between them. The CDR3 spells CASTINYGYTF. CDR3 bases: TGTGCCAGCACCATTAACTATGGCTACACCTTC.

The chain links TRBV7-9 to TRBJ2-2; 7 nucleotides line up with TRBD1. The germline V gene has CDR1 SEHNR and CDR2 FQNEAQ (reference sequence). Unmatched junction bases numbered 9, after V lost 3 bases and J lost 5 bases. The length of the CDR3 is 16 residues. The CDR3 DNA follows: TGTGCCAGCAGCTTCGGCTCGACAGGGAGTACCGGGGAGCTGTTTTTT. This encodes CASSFGSTGSTGELFF.

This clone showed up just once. CDR3 in amino acids: CASSARGGGDEKLFF. The DNA of the CDR3 is TGTGCCAGCAGTGCCAGGGGCGGGGGAGATGAAAAACTGTTTTTT. V usage is TRBV2 and J usage is TRBJ1-4; weak D call: TRBD1 (6 bases). The CDR3 runs 15 residues. V lost 4 bases to trimming and J lost 6 bases, with 15 bases between them. CDR1 SNHLY and CDR2 FYNNEI come from the germline V gene.

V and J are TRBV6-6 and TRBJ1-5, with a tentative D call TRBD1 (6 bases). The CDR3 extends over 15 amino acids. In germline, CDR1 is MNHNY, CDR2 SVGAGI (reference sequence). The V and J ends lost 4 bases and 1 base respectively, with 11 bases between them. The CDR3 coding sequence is TGTGCCAGCAGTTCTCTAACAGGGAGCAATCAGCCCCAGCATTTT. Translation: CASSSLTGSNQPQHF.

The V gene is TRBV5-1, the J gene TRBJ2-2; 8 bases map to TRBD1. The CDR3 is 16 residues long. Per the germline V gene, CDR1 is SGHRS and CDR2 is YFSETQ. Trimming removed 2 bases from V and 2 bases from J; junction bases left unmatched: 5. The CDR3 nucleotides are TGCGCCAGCAGCTTCGGCGGGACAGGCAACACCGGGGAGCTGTTTTTT. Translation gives CASSFGGTGNTGELFF.

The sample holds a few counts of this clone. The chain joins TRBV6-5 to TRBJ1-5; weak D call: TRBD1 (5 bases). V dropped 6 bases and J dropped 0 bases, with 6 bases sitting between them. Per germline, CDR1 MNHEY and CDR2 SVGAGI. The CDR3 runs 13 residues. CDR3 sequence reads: CASRGLSNQPQHF. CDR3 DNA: TGTGCCAGCAGGGGGCTTAGCAATCAGCCCCAGCATTTT.

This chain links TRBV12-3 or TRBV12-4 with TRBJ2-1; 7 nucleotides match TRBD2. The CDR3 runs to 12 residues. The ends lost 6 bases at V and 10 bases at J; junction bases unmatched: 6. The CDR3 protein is CASSRTRDEQFF. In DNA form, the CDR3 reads TGTGCCAGCAGCCGGACTAGAGACGAGCAGTTCTTC.

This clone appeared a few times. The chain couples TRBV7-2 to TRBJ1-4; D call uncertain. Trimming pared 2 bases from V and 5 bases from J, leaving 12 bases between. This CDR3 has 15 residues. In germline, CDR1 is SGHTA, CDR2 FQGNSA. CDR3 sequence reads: CASSLKVGPNEKLFF. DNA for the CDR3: TGTGCCAGCAGCTTAAAAGTCGGTCCCAATGAAAAACTGTTTTTT.

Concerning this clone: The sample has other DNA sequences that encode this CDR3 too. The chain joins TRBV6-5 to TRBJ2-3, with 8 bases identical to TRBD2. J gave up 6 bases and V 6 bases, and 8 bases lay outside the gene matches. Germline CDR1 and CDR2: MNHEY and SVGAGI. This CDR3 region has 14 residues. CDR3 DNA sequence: TGTGCCAGCAGCCTCGGGGGGGGACCGGATACGCAGTATTTT. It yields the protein CASSLGGGPDTQYF.

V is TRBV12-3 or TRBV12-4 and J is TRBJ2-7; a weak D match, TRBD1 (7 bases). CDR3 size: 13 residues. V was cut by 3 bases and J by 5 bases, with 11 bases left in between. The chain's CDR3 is CASSLGRGDEQYF. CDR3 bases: TGTGCCAGCAGTTTGGGCAGGGGGGACGAGCAGTACTTC.

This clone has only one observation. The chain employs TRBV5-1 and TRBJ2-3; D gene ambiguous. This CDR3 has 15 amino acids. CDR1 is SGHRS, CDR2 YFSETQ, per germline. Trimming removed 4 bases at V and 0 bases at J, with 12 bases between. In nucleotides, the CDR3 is TGCGCCAGCAGCCTGGAACACCCTAGCACAGATACGCAGTATTTT. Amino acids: CASSLEHPSTDTQYF.

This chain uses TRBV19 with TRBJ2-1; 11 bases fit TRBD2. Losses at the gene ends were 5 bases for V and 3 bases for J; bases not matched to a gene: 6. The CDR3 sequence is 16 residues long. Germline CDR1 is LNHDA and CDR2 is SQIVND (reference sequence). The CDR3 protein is CASSSIAGGRYNEQFF. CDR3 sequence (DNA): TGTGCCAGTAGTTCCATAGCGGGGGGGCGCTACAATGAGCAGTTCTTC.

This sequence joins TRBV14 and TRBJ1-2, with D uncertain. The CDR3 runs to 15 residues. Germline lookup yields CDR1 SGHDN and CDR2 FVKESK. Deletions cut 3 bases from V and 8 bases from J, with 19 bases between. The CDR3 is CASSHRSGPLWGYTF. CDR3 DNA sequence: TGTGCCAGCAGCCACAGAAGCGGCCCTCTATGGGGCTACACCTTC.

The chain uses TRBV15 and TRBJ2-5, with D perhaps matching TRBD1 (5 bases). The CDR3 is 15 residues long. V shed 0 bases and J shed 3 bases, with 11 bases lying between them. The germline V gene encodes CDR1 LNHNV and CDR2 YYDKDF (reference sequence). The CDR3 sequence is CATSRDSVQEETQYF. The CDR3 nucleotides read TGTGCCACCAGCAGAGATTCAGTACAGGAAGAGACCCAGTACTTC.

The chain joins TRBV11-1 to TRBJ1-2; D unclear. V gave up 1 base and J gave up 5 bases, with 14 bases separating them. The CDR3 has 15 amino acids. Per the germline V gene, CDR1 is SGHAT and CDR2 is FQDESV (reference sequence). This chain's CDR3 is CASSLGMDLAYGYTF. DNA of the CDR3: TGTGCCAGCAGCTTAGGAATGGACTTAGCGTATGGCTACACCTTC.

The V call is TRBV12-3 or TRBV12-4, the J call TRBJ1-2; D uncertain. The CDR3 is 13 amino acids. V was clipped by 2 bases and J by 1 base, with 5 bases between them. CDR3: CASSLLVNYGYTF. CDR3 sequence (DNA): TGTGCCAGCAGTTTACTAGTTAACTATGGCTACACCTTC.

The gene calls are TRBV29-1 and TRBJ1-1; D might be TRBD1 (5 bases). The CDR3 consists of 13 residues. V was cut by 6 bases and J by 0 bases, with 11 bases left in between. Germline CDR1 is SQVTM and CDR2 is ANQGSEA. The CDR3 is CSVGGALNTEAFF. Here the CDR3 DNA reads TGCAGCGTCGGAGGGGCGTTGAACACTGAAGCTTTCTTT.

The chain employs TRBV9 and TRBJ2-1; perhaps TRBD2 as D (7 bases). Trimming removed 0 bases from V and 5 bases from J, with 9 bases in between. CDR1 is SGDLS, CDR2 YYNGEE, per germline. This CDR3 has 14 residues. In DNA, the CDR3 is TGTGCCAGCAGCGTAGGAGGGGGGGACAATGAGCAGTTCTTC. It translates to CASSVGGGDNEQFF.

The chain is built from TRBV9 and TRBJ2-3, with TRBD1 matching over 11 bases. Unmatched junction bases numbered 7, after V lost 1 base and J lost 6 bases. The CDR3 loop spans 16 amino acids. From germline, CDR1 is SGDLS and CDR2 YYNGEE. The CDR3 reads CASSVTGQGGLDTQYF. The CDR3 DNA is TGTGCCAGCAGCGTAACGGGACAGGGGGGTTTGGATACGCAGTATTTT.

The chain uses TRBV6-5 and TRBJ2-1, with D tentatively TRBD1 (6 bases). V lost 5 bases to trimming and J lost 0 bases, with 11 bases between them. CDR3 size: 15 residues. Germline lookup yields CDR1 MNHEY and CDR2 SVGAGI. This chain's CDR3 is CASSRQDLSYNEQFF. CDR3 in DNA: TGTGCCAGCAGTAGACAGGACCTCTCCTACAATGAGCAGTTCTTC.

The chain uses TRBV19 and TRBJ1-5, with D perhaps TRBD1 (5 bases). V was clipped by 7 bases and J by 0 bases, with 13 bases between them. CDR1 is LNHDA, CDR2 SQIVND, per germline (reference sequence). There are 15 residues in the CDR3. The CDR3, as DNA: TGTGCCAGTATTCAGGGCCCCTATAGCAATCAGCCCCAGCATTTT. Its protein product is CASIQGPYSNQPQHF.

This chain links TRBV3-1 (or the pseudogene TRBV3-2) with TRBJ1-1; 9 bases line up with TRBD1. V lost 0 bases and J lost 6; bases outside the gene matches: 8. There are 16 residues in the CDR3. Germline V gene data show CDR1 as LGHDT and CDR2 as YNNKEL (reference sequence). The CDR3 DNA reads TGTGCCAGCAGCCAAGATGAACAGGGGGCGTTCGCTGAAGCTTTCTTT. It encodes CASSQDEQGAFAEAFF.